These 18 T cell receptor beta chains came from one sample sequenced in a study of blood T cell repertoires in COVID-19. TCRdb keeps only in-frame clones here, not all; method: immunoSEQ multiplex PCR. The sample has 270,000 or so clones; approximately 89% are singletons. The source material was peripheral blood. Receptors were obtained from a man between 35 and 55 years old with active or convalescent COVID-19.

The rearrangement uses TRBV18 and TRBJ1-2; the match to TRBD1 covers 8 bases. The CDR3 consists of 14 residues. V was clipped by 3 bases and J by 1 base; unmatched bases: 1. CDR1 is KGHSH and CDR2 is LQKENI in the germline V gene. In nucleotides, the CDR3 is TGTGCCAGCTCACCGGACAGGGTTAACTATGGCTACACCTTC. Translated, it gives CASSPDRVNYGYTF.

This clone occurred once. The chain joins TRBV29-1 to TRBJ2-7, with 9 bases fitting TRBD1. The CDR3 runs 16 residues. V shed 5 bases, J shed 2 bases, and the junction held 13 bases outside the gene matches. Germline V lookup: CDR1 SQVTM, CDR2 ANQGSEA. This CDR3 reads CSVSGDRERVAYEQYF. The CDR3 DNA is TGCAGCGTTTCAGGGGACAGGGAGAGGGTGGCCTACGAGCAGTACTTC.

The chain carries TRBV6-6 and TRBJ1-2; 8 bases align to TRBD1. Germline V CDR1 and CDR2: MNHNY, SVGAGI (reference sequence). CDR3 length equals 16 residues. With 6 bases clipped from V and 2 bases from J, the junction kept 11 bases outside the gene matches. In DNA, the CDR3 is TGTGCCAGCAGCACCCCCCCCGCAGGGGGCAACTATGGCTACACCTTC. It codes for CASSTPPAGGNYGYTF.

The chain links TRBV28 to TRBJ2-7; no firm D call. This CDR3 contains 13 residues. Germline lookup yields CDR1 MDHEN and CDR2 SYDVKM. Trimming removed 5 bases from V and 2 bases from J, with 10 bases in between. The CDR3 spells CASSPPGAYEQYF. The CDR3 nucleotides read TGTGCCAGCAGTCCCCCCGGAGCCTACGAGCAGTACTTC.

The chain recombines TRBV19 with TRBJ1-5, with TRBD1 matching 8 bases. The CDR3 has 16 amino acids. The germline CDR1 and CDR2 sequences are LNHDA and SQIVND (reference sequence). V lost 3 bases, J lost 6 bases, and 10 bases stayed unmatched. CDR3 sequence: CASSITGATGVQPQHF. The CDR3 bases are TGTGCCAGTAGTATCACGGGGGCGACAGGGGTTCAGCCCCAGCATTTT.

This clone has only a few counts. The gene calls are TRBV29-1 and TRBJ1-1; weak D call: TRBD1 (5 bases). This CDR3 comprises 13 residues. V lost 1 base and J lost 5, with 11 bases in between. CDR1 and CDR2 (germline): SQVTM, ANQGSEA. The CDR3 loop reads CSVEVQEGTEAFF. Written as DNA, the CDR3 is TGCAGCGTTGAAGTACAGGAGGGAACTGAAGCTTTCTTT.

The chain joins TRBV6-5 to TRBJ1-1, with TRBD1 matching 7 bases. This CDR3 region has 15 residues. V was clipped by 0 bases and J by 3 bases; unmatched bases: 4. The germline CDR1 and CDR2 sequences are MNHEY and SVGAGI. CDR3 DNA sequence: TGTGCCAGCAGTTACTCATGGACAGGTGACACTGAAGCTTTCTTT. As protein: CASSYSWTGDTEAFF.

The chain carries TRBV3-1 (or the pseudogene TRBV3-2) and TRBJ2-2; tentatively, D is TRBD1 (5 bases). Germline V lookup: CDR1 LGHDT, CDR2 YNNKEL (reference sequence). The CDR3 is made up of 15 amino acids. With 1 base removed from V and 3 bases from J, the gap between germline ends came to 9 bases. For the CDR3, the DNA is TGTGCCAGCAGCCAAGTATGGGGCGACACCGGGGAGCTGTTTTTT. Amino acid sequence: CASSQVWGDTGELFF.

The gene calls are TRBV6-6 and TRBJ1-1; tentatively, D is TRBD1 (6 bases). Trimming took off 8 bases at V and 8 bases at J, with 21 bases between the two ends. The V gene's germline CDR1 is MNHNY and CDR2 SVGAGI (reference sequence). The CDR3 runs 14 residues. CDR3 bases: TGTGCCAGCGAGGGGGGGGCTGACAGTGTAGAAGCTTTCTTT. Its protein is CASEGGADSVEAFF.

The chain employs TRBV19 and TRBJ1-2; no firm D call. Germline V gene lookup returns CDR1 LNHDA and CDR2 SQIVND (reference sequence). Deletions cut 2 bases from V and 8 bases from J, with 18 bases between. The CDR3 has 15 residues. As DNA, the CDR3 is TGTGCCAGTAGTATATTCGGGGAGGCAATCCGAGGCTACACCTTC. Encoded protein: CASSIFGEAIRGYTF.

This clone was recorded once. DNA for the CDR3: TGTGCCAGCAGCGTTTACGAAGGACTAGCGGGGGGGAACGGTGAGACCCAGTACTTC. This sequence encodes CASSVYEGLAGGNGETQYF. This chain joins TRBV2 and TRBJ2-5; 15 nucleotides line up with TRBD2. The V segment lost 6 bases and the J segment 5 bases; nucleotides outside the gene matches: 16. The CDR3 spans 19 residues. Per the germline V gene, CDR1 is SNHLY and CDR2 is FYNNEI.

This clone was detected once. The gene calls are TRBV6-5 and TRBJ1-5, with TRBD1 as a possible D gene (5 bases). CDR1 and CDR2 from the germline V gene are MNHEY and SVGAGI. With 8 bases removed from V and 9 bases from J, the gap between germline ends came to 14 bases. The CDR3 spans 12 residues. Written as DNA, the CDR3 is TGTGCCAGCCGGCTCTATGGGGCGCCCCAGCATTTT. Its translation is CASRLYGAPQHF.

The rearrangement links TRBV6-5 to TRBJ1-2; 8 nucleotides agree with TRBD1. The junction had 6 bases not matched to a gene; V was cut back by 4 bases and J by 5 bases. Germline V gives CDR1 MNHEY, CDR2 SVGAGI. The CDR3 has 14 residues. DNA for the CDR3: TGTGCCAGCAGTTTTCAGGGGGCGGAGTATGGCTACACCTTC. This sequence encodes CASSFQGAEYGYTF.

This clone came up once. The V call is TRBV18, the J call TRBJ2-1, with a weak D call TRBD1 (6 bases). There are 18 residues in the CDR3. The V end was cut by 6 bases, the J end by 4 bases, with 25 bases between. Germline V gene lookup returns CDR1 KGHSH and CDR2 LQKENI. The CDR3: CASSPKGQSGTKYNEQFF. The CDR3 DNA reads TGTGCCAGCTCCCCCAAAGGCCAATCCGGGACAAAGTACAATGAGCAGTTCTTC.

CDR3 in DNA: TGTGCCAGCAGCCAAAGGGGGAGTAACTATGGCTACACCTTC. It specifies CASSQRGSNYGYTF. The chain uses TRBV14 and TRBJ1-2; D is possibly TRBD1 (6 bases). Trimming pared 2 bases from V and 1 base from J, leaving 8 bases between. The CDR3 length is 14 residues. The germline CDR1 and CDR2 sequences are SGHDN and FVKESK.

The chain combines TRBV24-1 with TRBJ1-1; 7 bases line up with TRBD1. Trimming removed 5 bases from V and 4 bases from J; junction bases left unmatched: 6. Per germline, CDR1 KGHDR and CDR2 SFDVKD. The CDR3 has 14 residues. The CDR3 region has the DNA TGTGCCACCAGTGGCAGGGGGTTCCCCACTGAAGCTTTCTTT. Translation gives CATSGRGFPTEAFF.

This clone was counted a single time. The DNA of the CDR3 is TGTGCCAGTATATCGGGACAGGGGTACACTGAAGCTTTCTTT. Amino acid sequence: CASISGQGYTEAFF. The chain combines TRBV19 with TRBJ1-1; 10 bases line up with TRBD1. With 7 bases clipped from V and 3 bases from J, the junction kept 5 bases outside the gene matches. CDR1 LNHDA and CDR2 SQIVND come from the germline V gene (reference sequence). This CDR3 is built from 14 residues.

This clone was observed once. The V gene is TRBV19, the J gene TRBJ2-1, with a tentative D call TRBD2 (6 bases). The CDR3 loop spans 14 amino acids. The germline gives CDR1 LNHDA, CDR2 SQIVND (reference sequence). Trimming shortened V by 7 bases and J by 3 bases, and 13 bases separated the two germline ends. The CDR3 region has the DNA TGTGCCAGTACCGCGGGACGGCACTACAATGAGCAGTTCTTC. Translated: CASTAGRHYNEQFF.